This T cell receptor (beta chain) comes out of a study of OX40 agonist ivuxolimab in advanced cancers. Study context: An anti-OX40 (CD134) antibody with agonistic activity, ivuxolimab, was administered to patients. Administration of intravenous ivuxolimab to patients occurred every 2 weeks at 0.01 to 10 mg/kg. Study-level findings and limits: There were also nonresponders showing low normalized T-cell clonal expansion. At 0.1 to 3.0 mg/kg, CD4+ and CD8+ blood T cells expanded clonally by week 6.

A few counts support this clone. Its cognate antigen is unknown. Here immunoSEQ multiplex PCR was the method, and the copy in TCRdb shows in-frame clones only, minus some. The profile covers around 67,000 clones, with roughly 80% appearing a single time and approximately 8% taken by the ten largest. The ends were cut back, 1 base at V and 8 bases at J, with 2 bases in the middle. Germline lookup yields CDR1 SNHLY and CDR2 FYNNEI. The CDR3 loop spans 10 amino acids. The chain couples TRBV2 to TRBJ1-2; D gene uncertain. The receptor's source is an adult with an advanced solid tumor such as melanoma, head and neck, liver or kidney cancer. The sequenced sample was CD4+ or CD8+ T cells sorted from blood, obtained in a trial of the OX40 agonist ivuxolimab. This CDR3 is CASSEVGYTF. DNA for the CDR3: TGTGCCAGCAGTGAAGTCGGCTACACCTTC.